This TCR beta chain was sequenced for a study of beta chain features in type 1 diabetes. Study conclusions and caveats: Any PCR bias toward short templates would affect both groups alike. Individuals with type 1 diabetes displayed fewer insertions and more deletions at VDJ junctions. In these data, an HLA type influence on TCRB rearrangement remained unresolved.

With respect to this clone: Its antigen is not identified.

Since all of the isolated RNA was reverse transcribed, expressed TCRB transcripts were what got sequenced. Naive, central memory and regulatory T cell samples came to a mean of roughly 3.9 million reads. Assay used: immunoSEQ multiplex PCR; TCRdb lists only in-frame clones, some missing. The sample includes 620,000 or so clones, around 15% of them seen just once. V shed 3 bases and J shed 6 bases, with 11 bases lying between them. CDR1 and CDR2 from the germline V gene are SQVTM and ANQGSEA. The CDR3 extends over 13 amino acids. This TCR was recovered from a man younger than 35 in good health. The rearrangement uses TRBV29-1 and TRBJ2-2; tentative D call: TRBD1 (5 bases). The material sequenced was naive CD4+ T cells from blood. The CDR3 DNA reads TGCAGCGTTGACAGGGCCCCCCCCGGGGAGCTGTTTTTT. Encoded protein: CSVDRAPPGELFF.